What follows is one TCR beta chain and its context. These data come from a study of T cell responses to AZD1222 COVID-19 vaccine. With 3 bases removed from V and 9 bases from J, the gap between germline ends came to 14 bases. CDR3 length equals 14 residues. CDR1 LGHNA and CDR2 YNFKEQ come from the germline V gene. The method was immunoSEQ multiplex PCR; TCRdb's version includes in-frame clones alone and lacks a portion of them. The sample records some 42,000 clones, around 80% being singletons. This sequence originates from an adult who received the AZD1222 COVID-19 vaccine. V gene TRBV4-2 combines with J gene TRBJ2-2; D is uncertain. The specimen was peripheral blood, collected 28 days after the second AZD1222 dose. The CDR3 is CASSQERVNRELFF. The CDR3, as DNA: TGTGCCAGCAGCCAGGAAAGAGTAAACAGGGAGCTGTTTTTT.